This TCR beta chain came from a study of cytomegalovirus exposure and HLA in healthy donors. The V and J ends lost 5 bases and 5 bases respectively, with 16 bases between them. Germline V gene sequence: CDR1 SGHNT, CDR2 YENEEA. The CDR3 sequence is 14 residues long. The donors were healthy bone marrow donors. Whole-study results and caveats: Overall, around 160 TCR beta chains were annotated as cytomegalovirus-associated. Presence/absence comparisons presumed near-even sequencing depth among donors.

A word on this clone: No antigen is known for it.

A multiplex PCR was run with 60 Vbeta primers and 13 Jbeta primers. The assay was immunoSEQ multiplex PCR, and TCRdb's table has in-frame clones only and misses some. This table holds 100,000 to 150,000 clones. The sequenced material came from PBMCs. The chain recombines TRBV11-3 with TRBJ2-7; D is unresolved. This receptor was obtained from a man in his thirties or forties in good health and CMV-seronegative. CDR3 region: CASSRHGESNEQYF. Here the CDR3 DNA reads TGTGCCAGCAGCCGACACGGCGAATCCAACGAGCAGTACTTC.